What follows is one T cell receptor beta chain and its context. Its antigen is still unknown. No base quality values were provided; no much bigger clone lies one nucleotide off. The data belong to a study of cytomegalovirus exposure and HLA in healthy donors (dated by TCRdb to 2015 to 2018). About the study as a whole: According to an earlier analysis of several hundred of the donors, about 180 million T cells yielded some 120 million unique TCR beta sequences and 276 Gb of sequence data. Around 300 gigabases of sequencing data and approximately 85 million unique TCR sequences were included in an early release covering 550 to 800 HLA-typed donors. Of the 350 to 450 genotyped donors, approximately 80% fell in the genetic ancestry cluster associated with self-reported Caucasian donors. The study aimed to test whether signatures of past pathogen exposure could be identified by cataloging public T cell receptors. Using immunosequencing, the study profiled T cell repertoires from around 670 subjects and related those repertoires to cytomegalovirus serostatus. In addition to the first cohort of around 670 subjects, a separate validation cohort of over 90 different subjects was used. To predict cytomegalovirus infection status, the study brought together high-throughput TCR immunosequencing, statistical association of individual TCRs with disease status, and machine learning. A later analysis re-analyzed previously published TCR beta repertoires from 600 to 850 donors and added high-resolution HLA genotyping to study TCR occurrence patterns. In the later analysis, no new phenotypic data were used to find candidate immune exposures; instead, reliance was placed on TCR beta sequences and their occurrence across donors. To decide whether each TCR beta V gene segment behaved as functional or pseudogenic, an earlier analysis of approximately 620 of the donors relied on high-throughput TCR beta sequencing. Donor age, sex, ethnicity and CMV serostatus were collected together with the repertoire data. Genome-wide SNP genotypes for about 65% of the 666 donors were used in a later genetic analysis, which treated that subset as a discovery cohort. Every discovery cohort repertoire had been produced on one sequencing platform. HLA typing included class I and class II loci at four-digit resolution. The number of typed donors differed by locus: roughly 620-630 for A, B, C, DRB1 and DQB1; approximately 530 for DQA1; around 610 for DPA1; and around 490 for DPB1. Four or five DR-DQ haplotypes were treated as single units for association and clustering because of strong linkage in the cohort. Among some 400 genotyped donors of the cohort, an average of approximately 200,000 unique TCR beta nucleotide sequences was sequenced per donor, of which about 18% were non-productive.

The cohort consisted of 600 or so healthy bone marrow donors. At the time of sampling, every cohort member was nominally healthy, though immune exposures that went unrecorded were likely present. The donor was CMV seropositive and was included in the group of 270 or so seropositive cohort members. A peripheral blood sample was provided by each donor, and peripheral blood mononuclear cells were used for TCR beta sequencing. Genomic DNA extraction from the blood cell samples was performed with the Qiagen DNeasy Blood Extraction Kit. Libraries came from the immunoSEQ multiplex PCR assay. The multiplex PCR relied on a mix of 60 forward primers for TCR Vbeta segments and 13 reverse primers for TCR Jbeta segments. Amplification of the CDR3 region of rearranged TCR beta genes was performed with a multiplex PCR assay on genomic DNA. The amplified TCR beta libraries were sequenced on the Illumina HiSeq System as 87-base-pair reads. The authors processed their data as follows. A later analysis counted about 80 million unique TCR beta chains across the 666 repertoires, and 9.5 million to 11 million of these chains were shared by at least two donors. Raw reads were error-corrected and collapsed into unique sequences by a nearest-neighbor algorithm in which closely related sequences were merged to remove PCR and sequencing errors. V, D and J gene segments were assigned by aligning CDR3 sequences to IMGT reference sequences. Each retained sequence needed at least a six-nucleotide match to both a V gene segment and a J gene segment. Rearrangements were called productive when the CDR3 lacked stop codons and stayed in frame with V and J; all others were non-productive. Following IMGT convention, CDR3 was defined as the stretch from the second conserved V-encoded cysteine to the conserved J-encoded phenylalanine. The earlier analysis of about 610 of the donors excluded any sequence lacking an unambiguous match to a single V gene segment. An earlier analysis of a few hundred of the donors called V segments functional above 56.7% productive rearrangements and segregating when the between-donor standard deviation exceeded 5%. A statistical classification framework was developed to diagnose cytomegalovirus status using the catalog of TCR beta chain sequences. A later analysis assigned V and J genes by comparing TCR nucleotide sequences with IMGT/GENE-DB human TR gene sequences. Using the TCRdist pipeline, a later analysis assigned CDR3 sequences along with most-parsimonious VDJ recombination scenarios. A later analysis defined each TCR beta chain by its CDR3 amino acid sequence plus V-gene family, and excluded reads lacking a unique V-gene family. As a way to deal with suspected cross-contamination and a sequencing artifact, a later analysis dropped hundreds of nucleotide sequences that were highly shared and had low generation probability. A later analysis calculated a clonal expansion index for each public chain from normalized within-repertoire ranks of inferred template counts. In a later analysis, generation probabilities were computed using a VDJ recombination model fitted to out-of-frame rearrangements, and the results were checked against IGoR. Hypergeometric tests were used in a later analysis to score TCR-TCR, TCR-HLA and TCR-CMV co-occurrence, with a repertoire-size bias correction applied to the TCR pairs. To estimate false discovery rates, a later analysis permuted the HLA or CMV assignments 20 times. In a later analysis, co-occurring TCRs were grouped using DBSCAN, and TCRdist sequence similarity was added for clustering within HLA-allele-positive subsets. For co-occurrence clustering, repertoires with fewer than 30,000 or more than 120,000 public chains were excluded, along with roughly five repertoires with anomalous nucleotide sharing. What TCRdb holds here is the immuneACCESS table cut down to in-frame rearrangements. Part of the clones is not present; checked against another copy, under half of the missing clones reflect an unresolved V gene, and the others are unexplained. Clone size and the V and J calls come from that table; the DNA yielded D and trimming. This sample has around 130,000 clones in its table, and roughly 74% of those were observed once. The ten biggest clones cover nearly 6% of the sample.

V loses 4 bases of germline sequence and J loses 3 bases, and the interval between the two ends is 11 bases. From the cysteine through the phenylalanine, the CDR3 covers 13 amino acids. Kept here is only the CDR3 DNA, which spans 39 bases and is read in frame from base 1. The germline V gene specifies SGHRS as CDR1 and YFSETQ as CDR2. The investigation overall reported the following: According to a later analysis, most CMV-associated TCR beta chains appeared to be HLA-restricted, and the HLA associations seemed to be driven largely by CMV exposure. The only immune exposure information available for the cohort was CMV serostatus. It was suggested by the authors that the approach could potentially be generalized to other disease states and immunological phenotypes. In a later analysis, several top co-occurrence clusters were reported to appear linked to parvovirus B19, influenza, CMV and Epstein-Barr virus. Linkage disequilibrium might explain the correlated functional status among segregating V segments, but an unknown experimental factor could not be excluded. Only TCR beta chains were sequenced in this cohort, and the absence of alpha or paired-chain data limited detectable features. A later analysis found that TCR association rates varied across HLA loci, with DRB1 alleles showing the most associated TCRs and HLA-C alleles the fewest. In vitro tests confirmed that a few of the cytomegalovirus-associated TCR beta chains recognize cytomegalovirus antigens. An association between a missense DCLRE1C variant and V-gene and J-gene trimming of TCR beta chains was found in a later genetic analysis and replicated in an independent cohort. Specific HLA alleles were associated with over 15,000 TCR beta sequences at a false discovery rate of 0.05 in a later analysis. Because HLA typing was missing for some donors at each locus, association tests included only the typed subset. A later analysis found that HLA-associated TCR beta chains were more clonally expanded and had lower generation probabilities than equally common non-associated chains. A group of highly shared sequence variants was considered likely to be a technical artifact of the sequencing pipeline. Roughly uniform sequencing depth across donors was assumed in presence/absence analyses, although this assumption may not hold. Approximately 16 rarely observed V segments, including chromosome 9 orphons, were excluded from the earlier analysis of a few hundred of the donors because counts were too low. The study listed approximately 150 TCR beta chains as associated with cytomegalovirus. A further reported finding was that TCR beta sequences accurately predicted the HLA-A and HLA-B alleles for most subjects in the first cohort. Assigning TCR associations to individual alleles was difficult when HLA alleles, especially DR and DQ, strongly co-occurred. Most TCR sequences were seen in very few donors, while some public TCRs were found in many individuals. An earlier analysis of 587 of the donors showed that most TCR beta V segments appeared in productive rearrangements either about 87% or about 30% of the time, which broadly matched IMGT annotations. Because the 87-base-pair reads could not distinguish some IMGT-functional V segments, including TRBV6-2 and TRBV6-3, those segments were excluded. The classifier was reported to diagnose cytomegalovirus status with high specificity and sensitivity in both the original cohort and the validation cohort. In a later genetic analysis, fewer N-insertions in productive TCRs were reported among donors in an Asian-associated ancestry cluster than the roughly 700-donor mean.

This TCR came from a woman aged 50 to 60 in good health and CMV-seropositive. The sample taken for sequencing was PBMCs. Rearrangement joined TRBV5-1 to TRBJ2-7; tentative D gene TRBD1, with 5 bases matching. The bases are TGCGCCAGCAGCCCAGACAGTCTCTACGAGCAGTACTTC. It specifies CASSPDSLYEQYF.